What follows describes a single TCR beta chain. Authors of the study amplified TCR beta CDR3 regions from RNA transcripts. With the HTBI primer set, the TCR CDR3 went through a first round of RT-PCR. TCRdb itself ran the multiplex PCR reads through MiXCR, one entry per CDR3 protein. Of 530,000 or so distinct CDR3 sequences in the sample, around 45% were seen once. The sample is drawn from a study of T cells in Graves' hyperthyroidism and ophthalmopathy. The CDR3 is 13 residues long. CDR1 and CDR2 (germline): DFQATT, SNEGSKA (reference sequence). Trimming stripped 6 bases from V and 1 base from J, with 11 bases between.

V gene TRBV20-1 combines with J gene TRBJ2-3, with TRBD2 as a possible D gene (5 bases). The source of this sequence is a young woman with Graves' hyperthyroidism. The specimen sequenced was peripheral blood or thyroid tissue (not recorded which). In DNA form, the CDR3 reads TGCAGTGCCGGGCTGGAGGGCACAGATACGCAGTATTTT. Amino acids: CSAGLEGTDTQYF.